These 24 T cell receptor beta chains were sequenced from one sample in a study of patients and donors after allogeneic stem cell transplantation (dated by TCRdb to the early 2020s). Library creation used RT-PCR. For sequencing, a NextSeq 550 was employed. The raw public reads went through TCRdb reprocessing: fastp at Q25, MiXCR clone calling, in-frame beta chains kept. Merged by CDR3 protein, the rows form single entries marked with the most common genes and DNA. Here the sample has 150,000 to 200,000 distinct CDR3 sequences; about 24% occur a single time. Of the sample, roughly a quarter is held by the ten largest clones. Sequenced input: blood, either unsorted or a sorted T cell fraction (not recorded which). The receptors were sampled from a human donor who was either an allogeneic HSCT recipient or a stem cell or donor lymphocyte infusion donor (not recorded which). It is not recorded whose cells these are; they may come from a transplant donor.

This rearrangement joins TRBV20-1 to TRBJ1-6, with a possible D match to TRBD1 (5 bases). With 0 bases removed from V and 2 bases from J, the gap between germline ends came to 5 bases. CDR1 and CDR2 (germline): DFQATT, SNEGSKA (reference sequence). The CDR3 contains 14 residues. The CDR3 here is CSARDRAYNSPLHF. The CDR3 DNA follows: TGCAGTGCTAGAGACAGGGCCTATAATTCACCCCTCCACTTT.

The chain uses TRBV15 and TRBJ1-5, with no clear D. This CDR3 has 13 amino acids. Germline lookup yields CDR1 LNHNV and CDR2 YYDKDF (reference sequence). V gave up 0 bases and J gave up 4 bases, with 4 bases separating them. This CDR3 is CATSRDTNQPQHF. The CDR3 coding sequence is TGTGCCACCAGCAGAGACACAAATCAGCCCCAGCATTTT.

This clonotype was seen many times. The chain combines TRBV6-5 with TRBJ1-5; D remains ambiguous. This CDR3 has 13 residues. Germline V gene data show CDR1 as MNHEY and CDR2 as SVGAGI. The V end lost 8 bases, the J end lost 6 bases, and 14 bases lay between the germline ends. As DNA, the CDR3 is TGTGCCAGCGGCAGCTTTGAGGGTCAGCCCCAGCATTTT. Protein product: CASGSFEGQPQHF.

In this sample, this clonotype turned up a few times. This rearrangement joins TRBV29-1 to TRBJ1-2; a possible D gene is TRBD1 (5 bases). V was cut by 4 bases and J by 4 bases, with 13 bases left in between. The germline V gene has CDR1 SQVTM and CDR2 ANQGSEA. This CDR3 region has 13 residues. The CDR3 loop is CSVAVDQGYGYTF. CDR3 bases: TGCAGCGTTGCGGTGGACCAGGGCTATGGCTACACCTTC.

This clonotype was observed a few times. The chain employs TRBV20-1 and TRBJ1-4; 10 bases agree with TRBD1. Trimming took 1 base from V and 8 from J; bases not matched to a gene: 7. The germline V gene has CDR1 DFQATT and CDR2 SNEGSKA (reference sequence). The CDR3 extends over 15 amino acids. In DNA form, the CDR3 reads TGCAGTGCTAGAGCCGGGACAGGGGCAGGAGAAAAACTGTTTTTT. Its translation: CSARAGTGAGEKLFF.

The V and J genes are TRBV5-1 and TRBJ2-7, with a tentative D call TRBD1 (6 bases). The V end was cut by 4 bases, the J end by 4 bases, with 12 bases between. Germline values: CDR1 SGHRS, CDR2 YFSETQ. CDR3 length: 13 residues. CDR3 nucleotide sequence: TGCGCCAGCAGCATCCTCGACAGGTACGAGCAGTACTTC. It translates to CASSILDRYEQYF.

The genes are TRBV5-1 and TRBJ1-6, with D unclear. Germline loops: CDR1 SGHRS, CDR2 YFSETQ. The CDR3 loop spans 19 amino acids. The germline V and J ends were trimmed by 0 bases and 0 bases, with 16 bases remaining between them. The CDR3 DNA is TGCGCCAGCAGCTTGGTGCGGAGATCTCCGGGCTCCTATAATTCACCCCTCCACTTT. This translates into CASSLVRRSPGSYNSPLHF.

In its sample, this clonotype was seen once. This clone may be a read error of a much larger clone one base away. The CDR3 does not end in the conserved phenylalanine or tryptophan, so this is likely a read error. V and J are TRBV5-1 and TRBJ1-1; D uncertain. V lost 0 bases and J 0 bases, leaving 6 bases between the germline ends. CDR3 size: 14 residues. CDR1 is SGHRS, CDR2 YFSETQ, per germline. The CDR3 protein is CASSLDRMNTEAFL. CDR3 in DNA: TGCGCCAGCAGCTTGGACCGCATGAACACTGAAGCTTTCCTT.

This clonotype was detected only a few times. Here the CDR3 reads CASSLAEAGSYGYTF. The CDR3 DNA sequence: TGCGCCAGCAGCTTGGCCGAGGCGGGAAGCTATGGCTACACCTTC. This chain links TRBV5-1 with TRBJ1-2; unclear D gene. This CDR3 is built from 15 residues. Trimming took 0 bases from V and 4 from J, leaving 13 bases between them. The V gene's germline CDR1 is SGHRS and CDR2 YFSETQ.

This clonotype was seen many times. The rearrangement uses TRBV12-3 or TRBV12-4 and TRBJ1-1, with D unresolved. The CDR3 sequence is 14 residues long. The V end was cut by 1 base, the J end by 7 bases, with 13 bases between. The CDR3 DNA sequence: TGTGCCAGCAGTTTAGTCGCGGACTTCTATGAAGCTTTCTTT. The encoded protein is CASSLVADFYEAFF.

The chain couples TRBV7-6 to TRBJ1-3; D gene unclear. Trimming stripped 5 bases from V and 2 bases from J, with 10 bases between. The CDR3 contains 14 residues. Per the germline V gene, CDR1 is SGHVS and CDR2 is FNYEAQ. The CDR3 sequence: CASSAGNTGNTIYF. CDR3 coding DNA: TGTGCCAGCAGCGCGGGGAATACTGGAAACACCATATATTTT.

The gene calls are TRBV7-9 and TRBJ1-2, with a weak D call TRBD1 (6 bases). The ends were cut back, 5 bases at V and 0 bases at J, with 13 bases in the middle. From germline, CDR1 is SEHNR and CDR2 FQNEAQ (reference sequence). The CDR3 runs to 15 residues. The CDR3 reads CASSPQQGANYGYTF. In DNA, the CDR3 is TGTGCCAGCAGCCCACAACAGGGTGCTAACTATGGCTACACCTTC.

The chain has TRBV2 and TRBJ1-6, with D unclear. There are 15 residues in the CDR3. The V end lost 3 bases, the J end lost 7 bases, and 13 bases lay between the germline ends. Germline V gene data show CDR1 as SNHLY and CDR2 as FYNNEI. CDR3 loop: CASSEDLGGNSPLHF. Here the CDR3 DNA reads TGTGCCAGCAGTGAGGACCTAGGTGGCAATTCACCCCTCCACTTT.

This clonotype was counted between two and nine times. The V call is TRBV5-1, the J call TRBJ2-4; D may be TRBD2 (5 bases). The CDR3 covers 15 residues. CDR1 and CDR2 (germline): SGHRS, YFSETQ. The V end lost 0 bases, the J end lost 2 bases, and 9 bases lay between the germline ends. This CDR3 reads CASSLETGTKNIQYF. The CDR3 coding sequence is TGCGCCAGCAGCTTGGAGACGGGGACCAAAAACATTCAGTACTTC.

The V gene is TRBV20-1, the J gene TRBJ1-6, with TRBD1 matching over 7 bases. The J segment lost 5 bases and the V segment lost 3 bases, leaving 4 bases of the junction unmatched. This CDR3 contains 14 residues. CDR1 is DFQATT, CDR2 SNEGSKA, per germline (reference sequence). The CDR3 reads CSARSGQNNSPLHF. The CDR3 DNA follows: TGCAGTGCTAGGTCGGGACAGAATAATTCACCCCTCCACTTT.

CDR3 nucleotides: TGTGCCAGCAGCTCCATCACTGTCTCCTACAATGAGCAGTTCTTC. It yields the protein CASSSITVSYNEQFF. The chain joins TRBV12-3 or TRBV12-4 to TRBJ2-1, with no clear D. This CDR3 contains 15 residues. V gave up 6 bases and J gave up 0 bases, with 12 bases separating them.

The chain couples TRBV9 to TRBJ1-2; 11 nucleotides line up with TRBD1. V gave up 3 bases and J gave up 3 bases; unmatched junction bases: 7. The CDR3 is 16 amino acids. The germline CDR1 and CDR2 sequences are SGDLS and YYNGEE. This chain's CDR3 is CASSAVGQGADYGYTF. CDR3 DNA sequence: TGTGCCAGCAGCGCCGTCGGACAGGGGGCTGACTATGGCTACACCTTC.

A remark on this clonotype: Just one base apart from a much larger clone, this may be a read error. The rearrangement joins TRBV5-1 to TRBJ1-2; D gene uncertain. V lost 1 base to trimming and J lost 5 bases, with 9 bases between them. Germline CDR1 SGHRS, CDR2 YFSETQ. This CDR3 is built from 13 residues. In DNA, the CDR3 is TGCGCCAGCAGCTTGAGGGCAACGTATGGCTACACCTTC. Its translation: CASSLRATYGYTF. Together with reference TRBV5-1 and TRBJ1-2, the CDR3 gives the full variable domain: KAGVTQTPRYLIKTRGQQVTLSCSPISGHRSVSWYQQTPGQGLQFLFEYFSETQRNKGNFPGRFSGRQFSNSRSEMNVSTLELGDSALYLCASSLRATYGYTFGSGTRLTVV.

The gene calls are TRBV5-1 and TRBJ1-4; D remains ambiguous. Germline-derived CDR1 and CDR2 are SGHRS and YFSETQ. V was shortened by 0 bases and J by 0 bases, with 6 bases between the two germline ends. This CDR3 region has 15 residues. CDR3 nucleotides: TGCGCCAGCAGCTTGGAGAGGGCAACTAATGAAAAACTGTTTTTT. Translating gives CASSLERATNEKLFF.

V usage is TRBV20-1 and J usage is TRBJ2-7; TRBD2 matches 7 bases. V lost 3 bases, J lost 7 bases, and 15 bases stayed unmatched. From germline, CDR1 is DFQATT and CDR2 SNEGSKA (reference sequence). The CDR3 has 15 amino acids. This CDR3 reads CSARERGPEAGEQYF. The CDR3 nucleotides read TGCAGTGCTAGGGAGCGGGGACCCGAGGCGGGGGAGCAGTACTTC.

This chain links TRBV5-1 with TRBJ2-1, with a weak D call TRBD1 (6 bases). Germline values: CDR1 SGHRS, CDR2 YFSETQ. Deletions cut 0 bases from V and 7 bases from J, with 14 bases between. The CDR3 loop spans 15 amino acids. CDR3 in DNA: TGCGCCAGCAGCTTGGAGGGGGACCTGGGGAATGAGCAGTTCTTC. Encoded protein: CASSLEGDLGNEQFF.

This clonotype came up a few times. In DNA, the CDR3 is TGCGCCAGCTCGGGACTAGTAGATGAGACCCAGTACTTC. Translation gives CASSGLVDETQYF. The J gene is TRBJ2-5, the V gene TRBV5-1, with 8 nucleotides matching TRBD2. CDR1 is SGHRS, CDR2 YFSETQ, per germline. This CDR3 is 13 amino acids long. Unmatched junction bases numbered 7, after V lost 7 bases and J lost 5 bases.

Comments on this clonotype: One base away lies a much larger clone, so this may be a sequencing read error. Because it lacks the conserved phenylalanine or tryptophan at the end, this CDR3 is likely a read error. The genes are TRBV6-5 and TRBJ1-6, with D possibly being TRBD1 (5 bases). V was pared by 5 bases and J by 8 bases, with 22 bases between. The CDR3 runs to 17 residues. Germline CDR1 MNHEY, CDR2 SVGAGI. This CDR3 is CASSHARGKRDDSPLHL. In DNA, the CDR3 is TGTGCCAGCAGTCACGCCCGGGGTAAGAGGGACGATTCACCCCTCCACTTG.

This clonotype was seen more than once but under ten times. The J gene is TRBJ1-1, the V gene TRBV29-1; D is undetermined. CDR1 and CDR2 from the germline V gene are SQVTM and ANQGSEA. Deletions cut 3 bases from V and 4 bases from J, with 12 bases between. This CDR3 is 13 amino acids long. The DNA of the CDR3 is TGCAGCGTTGAGGCGAGACGGGGCACTGAAGCTTTCTTT. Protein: CSVEARRGTEAFF.